Below are 2 T cell receptor beta chains sequenced from a single sample in a study of T cell repertoires in cytomegalovirus infection. Using its own MiXCR run on the reads, TCRdb lists one record per CDR3 protein. Of more than 350,000 distinct CDR3 sequences listed, roughly 30% are singletons. The material sequenced was PBMCs. Every receptor here comes from a human donor in good health (CMV status not recorded). Some clones in this sample may be carry-over from other donors' samples.

This chain links TRBV3-1 with TRBJ2-3; TRBD2 agrees at 8 bases. Germline V lookup: CDR1 LGHDT, CDR2 YNNKEL (reference sequence). J lost 1 base, V lost 0 bases, and 9 bases had no gene match. The CDR3 loop spans 18 amino acids. The CDR3 DNA reads TGTGCCAGCAGCCAAGATGTCCGGCTAGCGGGCCGCACAGATACGCAGTATTTT. Translating it yields CASSQDVRLAGRTDTQYF.

The chain employs TRBV23-1 and TRBJ1-6; tentative D call: TRBD1 (5 bases). TRBV23-1 is labeled an ORF, and its function is uncertain. This CDR3 contains 20 residues. V was clipped by 4 bases and J by 3 bases, with 25 bases between them. The CDR3 loop reads CASSPSRVGPPRYYNSPLHF. CDR3 nucleotides: TGCGCCAGCAGTCCCTCCAGGGTGGGACCACCAAGATACTATAATTCACCCCTCCACTTT.